This section outlines one T cell receptor beta chain sequence together with its context. The antigen remains undetermined. These data belong to a study of immune cell composition in non-small cell lung cancer. Study-level points and caveats: Dominant in vivo tumour-associated clones were not shown to share tumour-reactive sequences. In adenocarcinoma, maximal tumour-associated clone frequency tracked TIL tumour reactivity. Top 10 clone scores and clonality were higher in squamous than adenocarcinoma. Clones >0.5% enriched in tumour were rarer in adenocarcinoma (around 33%) than squamous (around 75%).

The CDR3 contains 13 residues. Germline V gene data show CDR1 as SGHRS and CDR2 as YFSETQ. The ends were cut back, 0 bases at V and 3 bases at J, with 4 bases in the middle. Sequenced by immunoSEQ multiplex PCR; TCRdb stores in-frame clones only, minus some. The repertoire holds approximately 2,100 clones, with around 75% as singletons. The sequencing input was lung tumor tissue. This sequence joins TRBV5-1 and TRBJ2-1; D not resolved. This TCR was recovered from a human donor with non-small cell lung cancer. CDR3 sequence (DNA): TGCGCCAGCAGCTTGGACAGCTACAATGAGCAGTTCTTC. It yields the protein CASSLDSYNEQFF.